This T cell receptor beta chain was identified in a study of cytomegalovirus exposure and HLA in healthy donors. The PCR ran on 60 Vbeta and 13 Jbeta primers. Sequenced by immunoSEQ multiplex PCR; TCRdb stores in-frame clones only, minus some. The data contain approximately 150,000 clones, under 70% of them singletons. Study conclusions and caveats: Of the V segments, some could not be distinguished, including TRBV6-2 and TRBV6-3, and were excluded. Immune exposure data for these donors was limited to CMV serostatus.

V shed 0 bases and J 12 bases; nucleotides not matched to a gene: 9. The germline V gene encodes CDR1 SNHLY and CDR2 FYNNEI. The CDR3 totals 15 residues. About this clone itself: Antigen specificity is unknown.

Source material: PBMCs. The receptor was derived from a man in his thirties or forties in good health and CMV-seropositive. This sequence joins TRBV2 and TRBJ2-1, with 9 bases identical to TRBD2. For the CDR3, the DNA is TGTGCCAGCAGTGAAGCGCTTAACAGGCGGGGGGGGCAGTTCTTC. Translating it yields CASSEALNRRGGQFF. Filled out from reference TRBV2 and TRBJ2-1, the complete variable domain reads EPEVTQTPSHQVTQMGQEVILRCVPISNHLYFYWYRQILGQKVEFLVSFYNNEISEKSEIFDDQFSVERPDGSNFTLKIRSTKLEDSAMYFCASSEALNRRGGQFFGPGTRLTVL.